The 20 T cell receptor beta chains below come from one sample, sequenced in a study of blood T cell repertoires in COVID-19. The method was immunoSEQ multiplex PCR; TCRdb's version includes in-frame clones alone and lacks a portion of them. The sample has some 130,000 clones; roughly 69% are singletons. Sequenced: peripheral blood. The receptors originated from a woman between 65 and 79 years old with acute or convalescent COVID-19.

The genes are TRBV19 and TRBJ1-3; 7 bases match TRBD1. The CDR3 covers 15 residues. Germline CDR1 reads LNHDA; CDR2 reads SQIVND (reference sequence). V lost 6 bases to trimming and J lost 4 bases; unmatched junction nucleotides: 9. This CDR3 is CASSFRQGGGNTIYF. The CDR3 DNA follows: TGTGCCAGTAGCTTTCGACAGGGAGGCGGAAACACCATATATTTT.

The V call is TRBV29-1, the J call TRBJ1-4; 8 bases line up with TRBD1. Looked up from germline, CDR1 is SQVTM and CDR2 is ANQGSEA. V lost 4 bases to trimming and J lost 4 bases; unmatched junction nucleotides: 8. The CDR3 length is 15 residues. This CDR3 reads CSVVLRGQVNEKLFF. The CDR3 DNA is TGCAGCGTTGTTTTAAGGGGACAGGTTAATGAAAAACTGTTTTTT. Based on the CDR3 plus reference TRBV29-1 and TRBJ1-4, the full variable domain is SAVISQKPSRDICQRGTSLTIQCQVDSQVTMMFWYRQQPGQSLTLIATANQGSEATYESGFVIDKFPISRPNLTFSTLTVSNMSPEDSSIYLCSVVLRGQVNEKLFFGSGTQLSVL.

This chain links TRBV3-1 (or the pseudogene TRBV3-2) with TRBJ1-3, with 9 positions matching TRBD1. Germline trimming cut 9 bases from V and 7 bases from J; bases unmatched to any gene: 13. From germline, CDR1 is LGHDT and CDR2 YNNKEL (reference sequence). The CDR3 contains 15 residues. CDR3 sequence (DNA): TGTGCCAGTGGACGGGGACAGGGCGGCAGTAACACCATATATTTT. Protein product: CASGRGQGGSNTIYF.

V and J are TRBV3-1 (or the pseudogene TRBV3-2) and TRBJ2-7; TRBD2 agrees at 9 bases. Germline V gene lookup returns CDR1 LGHDT and CDR2 YNNKEL (reference sequence). J lost 5 bases, V lost 8 bases, and 10 bases had no gene match. This CDR3 has 14 amino acids. CDR3 coding DNA: TGTGCCAGCCGACCTGGGACTAGCTCGAACGAGCAGTACTTC. Translation gives CASRPGTSSNEQYF.

The chain combines TRBV27 with TRBJ1-6; 8 nucleotides match TRBD1. The CDR3 is 14 amino acids. Germline V gene sequence: CDR1 MNHEY, CDR2 SMNVEV (reference sequence). The junction had 4 bases not matched to a gene; V was cut back by 3 bases and J by 9 bases. As DNA, the CDR3 is TGTGCCAGCAGTTTCAGGACAGGGTTTTCACCCCTCCACTTT. Protein sequence: CASSFRTGFSPLHF.

V usage is TRBV2 and J usage is TRBJ2-3; TRBD2 matches 12 bases. Per the germline V gene, CDR1 is SNHLY and CDR2 is FYNNEI. V shed 7 bases and J 5 bases; nucleotides not matched to a gene: 1. The CDR3 length is 13 residues. The CDR3 nucleotides are TGTGCCAGCACGGGACTAGCGGGAGATACGCAGTATTTT. Amino acids: CASTGLAGDTQYF. The entire variable domain, with the rest obtained from reference TRBV2 and TRBJ2-3, is as follows: EPEVTQTPSHQVTQMGQEVILRCVPISNHLYFYWYRQILGQKVEFLVSFYNNEISEKSEIFDDQFSVERPDGSNFTLKIRSTKLEDSAMYFCASTGLAGDTQYFGPGTRLTVL.

The rearrangement joins TRBV14 to TRBJ1-2; possibly TRBD1 for D (6 bases). The V gene's germline CDR1 is SGHDN and CDR2 FVKESK. This CDR3 has 14 residues. Deletions cut 5 bases from V and 3 bases from J, with 13 bases between. The CDR3 sequence is CASSSMTGYYGYTF. DNA of the CDR3: TGTGCCAGCAGCTCGATGACAGGATACTATGGCTACACCTTC. The entire variable domain, with the rest obtained from reference TRBV14 and TRBJ1-2, is as follows: EAGVTQFPSHSVIEKGQTVTLRCDPISGHDNLYWYRRVMGKEIKFLLHFVKESKQDESGMPNNRFLAERTGGTYSTLKVQPAELEDSGVYFCASSSMTGYYGYTFGSGTRLTVV.

The rearrangement links TRBV5-1 to TRBJ2-2; 11 bases are a match to TRBD1. Per the germline V gene, CDR1 is SGHRS and CDR2 is YFSETQ. This CDR3 region has 15 residues. Trimming took 5 bases from V and 5 from J; bases not matched to a gene: 5. The CDR3 DNA sequence: TGCGCCAGCAGTTACTGGGACAGGGGGACCGGGGAGCTGTTTTTT. This encodes CASSYWDRGTGELFF. The entire variable domain, with the rest obtained from reference TRBV5-1 and TRBJ2-2, is as follows: KAGVTQTPRYLIKTRGQQVTLSCSPISGHRSVSWYQQTPGQGLQFLFEYFSETQRNKGNFPGRFSGRQFSNSRSEMNVSTLELGDSALYLCASSYWDRGTGELFFGEGSRLTVL.

This clone was seen a few times. The CDR3 region has the DNA TGTGCCAGCAGCCAATGGAGGGGGCCTCACTACGAGCAGTACTTC. This translates into CASSQWRGPHYEQYF. The genes are TRBV3-1 (or the pseudogene TRBV3-2) and TRBJ2-7, with D perhaps TRBD1 (7 bases). This CDR3 is built from 15 residues. The V end lost 2 bases, the J end lost 3 bases, and 14 bases lay between the germline ends. In germline, CDR1 is LGHDT, CDR2 YNNKEL (reference sequence).

CDR3 amino acids: CAWTRGSRGYTF. The CDR3 bases are TGTGCCTGGACCCGAGGGAGCCGTGGCTACACCTTC. The chain uses TRBV30 and TRBJ1-2; D gene ambiguous. This CDR3 is 12 amino acids long. V lost 4 bases, J lost 7 bases, and 13 bases lay in between. Germline V gene data show CDR1 as GTSNPN and CDR2 as SVGIG (reference sequence).

This clone turned up a few times. The V call is TRBV5-1, the J call TRBJ1-2, with 8 nucleotides matching TRBD1. From germline, CDR1 is SGHRS and CDR2 YFSETQ. V was clipped by 2 bases and J by 8 bases; unmatched bases: 8. CDR3 length: 14 amino acids. This CDR3 is CASSLGQGLGGYTF. The DNA for the CDR3 is TGCGCCAGCAGCTTAGGACAGGGTCTTGGAGGCTACACCTTC.

V and J are TRBV15 and TRBJ2-6; weak D call: TRBD2 (6 bases). Germline values: CDR1 LNHNV, CDR2 YYDKDF (reference sequence). The CDR3 runs 14 residues. V was clipped by 5 bases and J by 12 bases, with 17 bases between them. The CDR3 coding sequence is TGTGCCACCAGCTCCGGGACTTCTGTTCGCGTCCTGACTTTC. Protein sequence: CATSSGTSVRVLTF.

This clone was seen only a few times. The genes are TRBV11-2 and TRBJ2-1; 12 nucleotides align to TRBD2. Germline values: CDR1 SGHAT, CDR2 FQNNGV. The CDR3 spans 15 residues. Trimming at V came to 5 bases and at J to 8 bases, leaving 7 bases not matched to a gene. CDR3 sequence: CASSPSSGGAHEQFF. In DNA form, the CDR3 reads TGTGCCAGCAGCCCCTCTAGCGGGGGGGCCCATGAGCAGTTCTTC.

V usage is TRBV3-1 (or the pseudogene TRBV3-2) and J usage is TRBJ2-5; a possible D gene is TRBD2 (5 bases). V lost 7 bases and J 7 bases, leaving 16 bases between the germline ends. Germline V gene lookup returns CDR1 LGHDT and CDR2 YNNKEL (reference sequence). This CDR3 is built from 13 residues. The CDR3 loop is CASKMEPRGTQYF. In DNA, the CDR3 is TGTGCCAGCAAGATGGAGCCCCGGGGGACCCAGTACTTC.

In this sample, this clone turned up once. The J gene is TRBJ2-3, the V gene TRBV6-4; a weak D match, TRBD1 (6 bases). Trimming left V 5 bases short and J 8 bases short, with 14 bases between. The CDR3 spans 13 residues. Germline CDR1 reads MRHNA; CDR2 reads SNTAGT. In DNA form, the CDR3 reads TGTGCCAGCAGTAATACAGGGTCCGCTACGCAGTATTTT. It codes for CASSNTGSATQYF.

J is TRBJ1-2 and V is TRBV10-1; 7 nucleotides match TRBD1. The germline V gene has CDR1 WNHNN and CDR2 SYGVQD (reference sequence). V dropped 6 bases and J dropped 7; count of bases not matched to a gene: 8. CDR3 length: 13 residues. In DNA, the CDR3 is TGCGCCAGCAGAGGGGACAGAGGACGTGGCTACACCTTC. Translation gives CASRGDRGRGYTF.

CDR3: CASRQGTVNSPLHF. The CDR3 region has the DNA TGTGCCAGCAGACAGGGGACCGTTAATTCACCCCTCCACTTT. V and J are TRBV7-8 and TRBJ1-6; 7 bases are shared with TRBD1. Losses at the gene ends were 6 bases for V and 6 bases for J; bases not matched to a gene: 5. CDR3 size: 14 residues. Germline V lookup: CDR1 SGHVS, CDR2 FQNEAQ. The variable domain in full, completed from reference TRBV7-8 and TRBJ1-6, reads GAGVSQSPRYKVAKRGQDVALRCDPISGHVSLFWYQQALGQGPEFLTYFQNEAQLDKSGLPSDRFFAERPEGSVSTLKIQRTQQEDSAVYLCASRQGTVNSPLHFGNGTRLTVT.

The chain joins TRBV6-2 or TRBV6-3 to TRBJ2-4, with TRBD1 matching over 11 bases. The junction had 11 bases not matched to a gene; V was cut back by 6 bases and J by 1 base. Germline V lookup: CDR1 MNHEY, CDR2 SVGEGT. The CDR3 runs to 18 residues. CDR3 nucleotides: TGTGCCAGCAGCCGGACAGGGGGCCGTTTAACTGCCAAAAACATTCAGTACTTC. Translation: CASSRTGGRLTAKNIQYF.

This clone was seen a handful of times. V gene TRBV5-1 combines with J gene TRBJ2-7; D might be TRBD1 (7 bases). V lost 3 bases and J lost 2, with 12 bases in between. Germline V gene sequence: CDR1 SGHRS, CDR2 YFSETQ. The length of the CDR3 is 14 residues. The CDR3 region has the DNA TGCGCCAGCAGCTCCCAGGGGGGACCCTACGAGCAGTACTTC. It encodes CASSSQGGPYEQYF.

This clone was counted a few times. The chain employs TRBV19 and TRBJ1-5; a possible D gene is TRBD1 (6 bases). V shed 4 bases and J shed 4 bases, with 11 bases lying between them. Germline CDR1 and CDR2: LNHDA and SQIVND (reference sequence). The CDR3 contains 14 residues. The CDR3 reads CASSKGDGNQPQHF. The CDR3 DNA sequence: TGTGCCAGTAGTAAGGGGGACGGTAATCAGCCCCAGCATTTT.